The subject of this entry is one TCR beta chain. The antigen is not known. The data were taken from a study of T-cell memory formation after mild COVID-19. The study's findings and limits: Memory cells collected pre-infection included some clones that later responded, suggesting cross-reactive memory joined.

Trimming pared 0 bases from V and 0 bases from J, leaving 25 bases between. Germline V gene lookup returns CDR1 DFQATT and CDR2 SNEGSKA (reference sequence). CDR3 length equals 20 residues. From the 5' RACE reads, TCRdb called clonotypes with MiXCR, one entry per CDR3 protein. The sample carries hundreds of thousands of distinct CDR3 sequences, around 28% recorded once. The TCR originated in an adult woman who had mild COVID-19 (a few samples of this study predate the infection). Cell type and time point are not known. The J gene is TRBJ2-3, the V gene TRBV20-1; D possibly corresponds to TRBD2 (6 bases). The sequencing input was PBMCs or a T cell subset sorted from them (not recorded which). CDR3 bases: TGCAGTGCTAGAGACCAAAGCCGAAGACTAGTTACTAGGAGCACAGATACGCAGTATTTT. Translated: CSARDQSRRLVTRSTDTQYF.